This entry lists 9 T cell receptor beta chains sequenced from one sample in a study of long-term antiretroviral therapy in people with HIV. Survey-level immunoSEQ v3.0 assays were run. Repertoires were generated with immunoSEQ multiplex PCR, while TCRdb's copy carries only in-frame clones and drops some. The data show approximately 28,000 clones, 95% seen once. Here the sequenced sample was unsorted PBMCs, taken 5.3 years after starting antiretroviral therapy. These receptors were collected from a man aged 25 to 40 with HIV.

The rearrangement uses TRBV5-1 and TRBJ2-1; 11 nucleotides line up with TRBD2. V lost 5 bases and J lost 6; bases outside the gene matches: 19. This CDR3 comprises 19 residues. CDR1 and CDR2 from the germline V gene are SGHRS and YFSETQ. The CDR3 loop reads CASRSGSVTSGKEFNEQFF. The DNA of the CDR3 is TGCGCCAGCAGGTCAGGGTCGGTGACTAGCGGGAAAGAATTCAATGAGCAGTTCTTC.

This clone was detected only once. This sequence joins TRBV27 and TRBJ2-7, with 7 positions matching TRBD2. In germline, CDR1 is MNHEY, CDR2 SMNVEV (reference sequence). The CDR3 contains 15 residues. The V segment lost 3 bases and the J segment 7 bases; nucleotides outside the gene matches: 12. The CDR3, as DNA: TGTGCCAGCAGTTTGTCCGCGGGCCAGCGGGGTGAGCAGTACTTC. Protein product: CASSLSAGQRGEQYF.

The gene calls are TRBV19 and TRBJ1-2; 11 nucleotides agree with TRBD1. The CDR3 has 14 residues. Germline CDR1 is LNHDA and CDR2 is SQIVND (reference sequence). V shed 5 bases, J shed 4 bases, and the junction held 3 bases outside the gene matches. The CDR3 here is CASSPGQGVYGYTF. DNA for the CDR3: TGTGCCAGTAGTCCGGGACAGGGGGTCTATGGCTACACCTTC.

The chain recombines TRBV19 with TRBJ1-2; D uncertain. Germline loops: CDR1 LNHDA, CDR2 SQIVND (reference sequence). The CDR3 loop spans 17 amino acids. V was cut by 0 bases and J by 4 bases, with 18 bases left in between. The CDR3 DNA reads TGTGCCAGTAGTATAGAGGCAGGTTCCTCAAACTCCTATGGCTACACCTTC. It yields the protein CASSIEAGSSNSYGYTF.

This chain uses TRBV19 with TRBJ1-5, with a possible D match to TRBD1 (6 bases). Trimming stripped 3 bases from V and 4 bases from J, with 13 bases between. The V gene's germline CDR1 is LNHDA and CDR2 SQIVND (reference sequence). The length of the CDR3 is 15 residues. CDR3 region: CASSIQGMGNQPQHF. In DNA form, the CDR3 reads TGTGCCAGTAGTATCCAGGGGATGGGGAATCAGCCCCAGCATTTT.

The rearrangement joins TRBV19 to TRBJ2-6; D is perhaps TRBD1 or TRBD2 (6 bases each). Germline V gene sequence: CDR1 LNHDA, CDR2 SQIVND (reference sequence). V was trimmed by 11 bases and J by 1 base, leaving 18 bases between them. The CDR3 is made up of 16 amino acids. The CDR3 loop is CACTGANPSGANVLTF. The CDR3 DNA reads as TGTGCCTGCACGGGGGCCAACCCTTCTGGGGCCAACGTCCTGACTTTC.

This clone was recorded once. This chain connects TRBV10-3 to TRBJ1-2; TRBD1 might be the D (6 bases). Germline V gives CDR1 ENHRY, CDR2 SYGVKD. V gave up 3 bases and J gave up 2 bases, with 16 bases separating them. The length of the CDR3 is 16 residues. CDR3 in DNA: TGTGCCATCAGTGACCCCTGGACAGATCTAAACTATGGCTACACCTTC. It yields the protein CAISDPWTDLNYGYTF.

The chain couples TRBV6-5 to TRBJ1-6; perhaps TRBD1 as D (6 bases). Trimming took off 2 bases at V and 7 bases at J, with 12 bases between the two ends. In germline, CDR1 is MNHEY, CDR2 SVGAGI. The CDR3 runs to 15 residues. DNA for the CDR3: TGTGCCAGCAGTTACAGTGGGGGCACGAATTCACCCCTCCACTTT. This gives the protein CASSYSGGTNSPLHF.

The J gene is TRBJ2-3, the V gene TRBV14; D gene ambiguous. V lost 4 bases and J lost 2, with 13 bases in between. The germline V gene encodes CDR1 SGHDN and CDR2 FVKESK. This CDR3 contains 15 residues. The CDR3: CASSPYSRYTDTQYF. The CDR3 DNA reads TGTGCCAGCAGCCCCTACTCGCGGTACACAGATACGCAGTATTTT.